A selection of T cell receptor beta chains follows, all from one sample in a study of T cells expressing NK-cell markers. Using the 5' RACE reads, TCRdb records one entry per CDR3 protein without DNA. This listing includes fewer than 400,000 distinct CDR3 sequences. Sequencing used blood T cells: a sorted CD56 or NKG2C T cell subset, CD4+ or CD8+ T cells, or bulk PBMC T cells (not recorded which). The receptor set was obtained from a man between 18 and 69 years old in good health. Each CDR3 is given with its conserved first and last residue.

cdr3_aa	v_call	j_call
CASSPRVPYYEQYF	TRBV18	TRBJ2-7
CASRGHTGLLNTEAFF	TRBV25-1	TRBJ1-1
CASSPLGADSSYEQYF	TRBV4-1	TRBJ2-7
CASSQNRQKQYF	TRBV12-3/TRBV12-4	TRBJ2-7
CASRELAGANTGELFF	TRBV2	TRBJ2-2
CASSRDRTDTQYF	TRBV7-9	TRBJ2-3
CASGLVLGRLNTEAFF	TRBV12-5	TRBJ1-1
CASSEAHIAGETQYF	TRBV2	TRBJ2-5
CASSNGQGGGYTF	TRBV3-1	TRBJ1-2
CASSPQGALGTEAFF	TRBV12-3/TRBV12-4	TRBJ1-1
CASSFWIPDRRNNYGYTF	TRBV11-1	TRBJ1-2
CASSPGGSLISGNTIYF	TRBV4-2	TRBJ1-3
CASSSTRGLTQYF	TRBV2	TRBJ2-3
CSARDPNSFEQFF	TRBV20-1	TRBJ2-1
CSAVEGAPDTQYF	TRBV20-1	TRBJ2-3
CSARDGGRGLQYF	TRBV20-1	TRBJ2-3
CASSTGGPGTDTQYF	TRBV2	TRBJ2-3
CASSPSISRNYGYTF	TRBV3-1	TRBJ1-2
CASSFRQLAKNIQYF	TRBV28	TRBJ2-4
CASSQDWAAGELFF	TRBV14	TRBJ2-2
CSAREVQGYGNTIYF	TRBV20-1	TRBJ1-3
CASSPRSSGGDTQYF	TRBV18	TRBJ2-3
CASSQTGGGLNEQYF	TRBV5-1	TRBJ2-7
CASSLTGEYPETQYF	TRBV5-1	TRBJ2-5
CASSQRQGAPVDEQFF	TRBV4-2	TRBJ2-1
CASSLTGDPNTEAFF	TRBV12-3/TRBV12-4	TRBJ1-1
CAWSGGGPQPQHF	TRBV30	TRBJ1-5
CASSYLTSGPQSTDTQYF	TRBV6-5	TRBJ2-3
CASKDRGLADTQYF	TRBV12-3/TRBV12-4	TRBJ2-3
CATGGRTNSPLHF	TRBV6-5	TRBJ1-6
CASRASGSFTNYYGYTF	TRBV28	TRBJ1-2
CASSHLSPSFHGYTF	TRBV12-3/TRBV12-4	TRBJ1-2
CASRGLDRTYEQYF	TRBV2	TRBJ2-7
CASSFRTGSEKLFF	TRBV12-3/TRBV12-4	TRBJ1-4
CASSLEHSNTGELFF	TRBV5-1	TRBJ2-2
CSALPAGGHTQETQYF	TRBV20-1	TRBJ2-5
CASRRDSQETQYF	TRBV6-2/TRBV6-3	TRBJ2-5
CASSYNRGPELFF	TRBV5-5	TRBJ2-2
CASSVQYNQPQHF	TRBV7-9	TRBJ1-5
CASSVKRGGHTGELFF	TRBV7-9	TRBJ2-2
CASSLTGPSGGGELFF	TRBV11-3	TRBJ2-2
CASKPGGLGQPQHF	TRBV28	TRBJ1-5
CASSQGGEGQTQYF	TRBV4-1	TRBJ2-5
CASSLEAFGAHNEQFF	TRBV5-6	TRBJ2-1
CASSSQGASNQPQHF	TRBV12-3/TRBV12-4	TRBJ1-5
CASSKTQQAYEQYF	TRBV5-5	TRBJ2-7
CASSDTGGLTGELFF	TRBV6-1	TRBJ2-2
CASSLAGAAQYF	TRBV5-5	TRBJ2-5
CASSEASKTQYF	TRBV5-1	TRBJ2-5
CASSLGRPGYEQFF	TRBV7-2	TRBJ2-1
CASLLAGGPGETQYF	TRBV7-9	TRBJ2-5
CASSSRTGAGTGELFF	TRBV12-3/TRBV12-4	TRBJ2-2
CASSPRTAHGPQHF	TRBV12-3/TRBV12-4	TRBJ1-5
CSANRGSYEQYF	TRBV20-1	TRBJ2-7
CASREWGEASSYEQYF	TRBV27	TRBJ2-7